This T cell receptor beta chain was sequenced in a study of early stage breast cancer tumors. Some clones are missing from TCRdb's copy, which holds only in-frame ones; the method was immunoSEQ multiplex PCR. The data hold 45,000 to 65,000 clones, with around four fifths observed a single time. The germline gives CDR1 LNHNV, CDR2 YYDKDF (reference sequence). V was pared by 3 bases and J by 5 bases, with 6 bases of the junction left unmatched. The CDR3 sequence is 15 residues long. This receptor was obtained from a person aged 35 to 50 with breast cancer. Material for sequencing was blood. The chain has TRBV15 and TRBJ2-1, with 8 bases aligning to TRBD2. The DNA for the CDR3 is TGTGCCACCAGCAGGTCTAGCGGGCCCCACAATGAGCAGTTCTTC. It codes for CATSRSSGPHNEQFF.